A single sample gave rise to the 8 T cell receptor beta chains below, sequenced in a study of blood T cell repertoires in COVID-19. Repertoires were generated with immunoSEQ multiplex PCR, while TCRdb's copy carries only in-frame clones and drops some. The sample includes under 200,000 clones, around 82% of them seen just once. The specimen was PBMCs or T cells enriched from blood (not recorded which). Every receptor here comes from a woman in her fifties or sixties with acute COVID-19.

The gene calls are TRBV14 and TRBJ2-1; D is possibly TRBD2 (5 bases). The CDR3 is made up of 13 amino acids. The germline V gene encodes CDR1 SGHDN and CDR2 FVKESK. The V end was cut by 4 bases, the J end by 15 bases, with 19 bases between. CDR3 nucleotides: TGTGCCAGCAGCCTCTCGTCGGGGAGTTCTCTGTTCTTC. Residues: CASSLSSGSSLFF.

This clone showed up just once. The J gene is TRBJ2-5, the V gene TRBV18; TRBD2 aligns across 11 bases. CDR1 is KGHSH and CDR2 is LQKENI in the germline V gene. CDR3 length: 15 residues. Losses at the gene ends were 5 bases for V and 2 bases for J; bases not matched to a gene: 4. In DNA form, the CDR3 reads TGTGCCAGCTCAGTAGGGACTAGCGGTCAAGAGACCCAGTACTTC. It encodes CASSVGTSGQETQYF.

This clone was recorded once. V is TRBV19 and J is TRBJ2-5, with D perhaps TRBD2 (5 bases). V gave up 5 bases and J gave up 8 bases, with 18 bases separating them. The CDR3 is 14 amino acids. The germline gives CDR1 LNHDA, CDR2 SQIVND (reference sequence). This CDR3 reads CASSPRTGSGTQYF. Here the CDR3 DNA reads TGTGCCAGTAGTCCTCGGACTGGGTCGGGTACCCAGTACTTC.

The rearrangement uses TRBV5-1 and TRBJ2-7; TRBD1 agrees at 9 bases. This CDR3 has 14 residues. Unmatched junction bases numbered 5, after V lost 0 bases and J lost 7 bases. Germline V gene lookup returns CDR1 SGHRS and CDR2 YFSETQ. The CDR3 loop is CASSLEGQGGEQYF. For the CDR3, the DNA is TGCGCCAGCAGCTTGGAGGGACAGGGTGGAGAGCAGTACTTC.

This chain links TRBV27 with TRBJ1-2; D not resolved. This CDR3 comprises 14 residues. The V end was cut by 4 bases, the J end by 4 bases, with 13 bases between. The germline gives CDR1 MNHEY, CDR2 SMNVEV (reference sequence). The CDR3 reads CASSSRSSRYGYTF. DNA of the CDR3: TGTGCCAGCAGTTCTCGGTCGAGTCGCTATGGCTACACCTTC.

This clone has ten or more counts. V gene TRBV7-9 combines with J gene TRBJ1-6; tentative D call: TRBD1 (6 bases). Looked up from germline, CDR1 is SEHNR and CDR2 is FQNEAQ (reference sequence). Trimming pared 5 bases from V and 6 bases from J, leaving 17 bases between. CDR3 length: 16 residues. CDR3 residues: CASSLGSGVGNSPLHF. CDR3 in DNA: TGTGCCAGCAGCCTGGGGTCAGGGGTGGGTAATTCACCCCTCCACTTT.

This rearrangement joins TRBV5-1 to TRBJ2-5, with 9 bases aligning to TRBD2. Germline CDR1 reads SGHRS; CDR2 reads YFSETQ. The CDR3 length is 16 residues. V dropped 3 bases and J dropped 3; count of bases not matched to a gene: 9. DNA for the CDR3: TGCGCCAGCAGCTCGGGACTAGCAGAAAATGAAGAGACCCAGTACTTC. As protein: CASSSGLAENEETQYF. Complete variable domain (other parts from reference TRBV5-1 and TRBJ2-5): KAGVTQTPRYLIKTRGQQVTLSCSPISGHRSVSWYQQTPGQGLQFLFEYFSETQRNKGNFPGRFSGRQFSNSRSEMNVSTLELGDSALYLCASSSGLAENEETQYFGPGTRLLVL.

This chain links TRBV18 with TRBJ2-7; D possibly corresponds to TRBD2 (6 bases). The CDR3 runs 14 residues. Per the germline V gene, CDR1 is KGHSH and CDR2 is LQKENI. Deletions cut 0 bases from V and 5 bases from J, with 11 bases between. CDR3 nucleotides: TGTGCCAGCTCACCACCGTCGGGGGACCACGAGCAGTACTTC. Protein sequence: CASSPPSGDHEQYF.